The clone carrying this T cell receptor (beta chain) was detected only a few times. Its specificity is not known. Sample treatment: roughly ten-day PBMC culture with coronavirus spike peptide pools or control peptides (ViraFEST assay). Via ViraFEST, peptide pools expanded antigen-specific T cells before TCR sequencing. The culture of a few million PBMCs per well included 9.5 to 10 IU/ml IL-2 and 9.5 to 10 ug/ml peptide pools. These data originate in a study of vaccination and CD4 T cells after COVID-19. Across the whole study: Convalescents were six males and four females, two of them Hispanic.

Trimming pared 1 base from V and 1 base from J, leaving 10 bases between. Germline lookup yields CDR1 LNHDA and CDR2 SQIVND (reference sequence). There are 16 residues in the CDR3. With the Oncomine TCR Beta short-read assay, DNA from cultured CD4+ T cells was sequenced. Scientists extracted genomic DNA from CD4+ T cells grown in culture. TCRdb analysed the PCR reads with MiXCR anew, one entry per CDR3 protein. This sample has roughly 9,900 distinct CDR3 sequences, with 51% found just once. The specimen sequenced was CD4+ T cells from blood, cultured in vitro. The chain joins TRBV19 to TRBJ2-2; the D gene is possibly TRBD2 (5 bases). The sequence was collected from a human donor who had recovered from COVID-19. The CDR3 DNA reads as TGTGCCAGTAGTATAGGTAGAGGGCAGAACACCGGGGAGCTGTTTTTT. It translates to CASSIGRGQNTGELFF.